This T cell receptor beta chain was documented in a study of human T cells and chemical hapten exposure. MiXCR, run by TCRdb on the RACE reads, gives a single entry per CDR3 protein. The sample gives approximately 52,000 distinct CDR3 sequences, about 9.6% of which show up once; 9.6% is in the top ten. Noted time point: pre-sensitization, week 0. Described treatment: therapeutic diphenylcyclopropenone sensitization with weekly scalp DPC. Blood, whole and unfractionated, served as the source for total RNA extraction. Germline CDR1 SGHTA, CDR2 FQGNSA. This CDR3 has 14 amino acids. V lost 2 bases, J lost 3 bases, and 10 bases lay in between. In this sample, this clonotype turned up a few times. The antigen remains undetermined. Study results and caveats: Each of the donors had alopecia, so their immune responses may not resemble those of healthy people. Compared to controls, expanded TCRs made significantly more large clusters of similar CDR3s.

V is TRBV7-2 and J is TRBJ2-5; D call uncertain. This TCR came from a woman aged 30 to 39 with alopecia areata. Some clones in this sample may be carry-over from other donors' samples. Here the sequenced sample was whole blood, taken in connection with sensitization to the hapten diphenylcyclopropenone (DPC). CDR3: CASSLNWSKETQYF. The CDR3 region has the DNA TGTGCCAGCAGCTTAAACTGGTCCAAAGAGACCCAGTACTTC.